The rows below give T cell receptor beta chains drawn from one sample of a study of molecular identifiers for immune sequencing clone quantification. One entry per CDR3 protein, called by TCRdb with MiXCR from the PCR reads. This table holds about 40,000 distinct CDR3 sequences, 24% found once. The sequenced material came from naive CD8+ T cells from blood, with Jurkat cell RNA spiked in. These receptors originate from a human donor in good health. Some libraries in this study had Jurkat cell RNA spiked in. CDR3s include the opening cysteine and the closing phenylalanine or tryptophan.

cdr3_aa: CASSMAAGSNTEAFF
j_call: TRBJ1-1
v_call: TRBV19

cdr3_aa: CASSLAEGGTEAFF
j_call: TRBJ1-1
v_call: TRBV11-1

cdr3_aa: CAISEAGQGPLYGYTF
j_call: TRBJ1-2
v_call: TRBV10-3

cdr3_aa: CASSQEGAGTHNSPLHF
j_call: TRBJ1-6
v_call: TRBV4-3

cdr3_aa: CASSPGVGGLGKYLYEQYF
j_call: TRBJ2-7
v_call: TRBV11-2

cdr3_aa: CASSLAWGDYEQYF
j_call: TRBJ2-7
v_call: TRBV13

cdr3_aa: CSARDLATVLEEPQYF
j_call: TRBJ2-5
v_call: TRBV20-1

cdr3_aa: CASSPVWTCYEQYF
j_call: TRBJ2-7
v_call: TRBV7-3

cdr3_aa: CASSFETGGETQYF
j_call: TRBJ2-5
v_call: TRBV7-6

cdr3_aa: CSASGQLAGGYPGELFF
j_call: TRBJ2-2
v_call: TRBV20-1

cdr3_aa: CASSFGQGDTDTQYF
j_call: TRBJ2-3
v_call: TRBV28

cdr3_aa: CARRDVGAQYF
j_call: TRBJ2-7
v_call: TRBV28

cdr3_aa: CASSQDSASGRTEAFF
j_call: TRBJ1-1
v_call: TRBV4-3

cdr3_aa: CAWDLGVSVDEQYF
j_call: TRBJ2-7
v_call: TRBV30

cdr3_aa: CASSLGVNQPQHF
j_call: TRBJ1-5
v_call: TRBV27

cdr3_aa: CASSQELAGVEETQYF
j_call: TRBJ2-5
v_call: TRBV4-2

cdr3_aa: CASSQDGAGPYEQYF
j_call: TRBJ2-7
v_call: TRBV4-3

cdr3_aa: CASSWPRRSGGTGELFF
j_call: TRBJ2-2
v_call: TRBV11-3

cdr3_aa: CASSFWGRETQYF
j_call: TRBJ2-5
v_call: TRBV28

cdr3_aa: CASSPRQGDTQYF
j_call: TRBJ2-3
v_call: TRBV7-9

cdr3_aa: CASSQDFSGGTEAFF
j_call: TRBJ1-1
v_call: TRBV4-2

cdr3_aa: CASSTGGGTDTQYF
j_call: TRBJ2-3
v_call: TRBV9

cdr3_aa: CASSLFSYISEEGETQYF
j_call: TRBJ2-5
v_call: TRBV13

cdr3_aa: CAWSPGGDEQFF
j_call: TRBJ2-1
v_call: TRBV30

cdr3_aa: CASSTGQENDYTF
j_call: TRBJ1-2
v_call: TRBV6-5

cdr3_aa: CASRQDGSRNTGAFF
j_call: TRBJ1-1
v_call: TRBV4-1

cdr3_aa: CASSRVGEEKLFF
j_call: TRBJ1-4
v_call: TRBV7-9

cdr3_aa: CASSPPGAIQETQYF
j_call: TRBJ2-5
v_call: TRBV7-9

cdr3_aa: CSATDRGPGYTF
j_call: TRBJ1-2
v_call: TRBV20-1

cdr3_aa: CASSFSENGAQETQYF
j_call: TRBJ2-5
v_call: TRBV11-2

cdr3_aa: CASSQVAGRPYEQYF
j_call: TRBJ2-7
v_call: TRBV3-1

cdr3_aa: CAISESIRPRGGEQYF
j_call: TRBJ2-7
v_call: TRBV10-3

cdr3_aa: CAIRARAPAPPYF
j_call: TRBJ2-3
v_call: TRBV10-3

cdr3_aa: CSVEDLVLTQYF
j_call: TRBJ2-3
v_call: TRBV29-1

cdr3_aa: CASSTRTSGFADTQYF
j_call: TRBJ2-3
v_call: TRBV11-3

cdr3_aa: CASSLGTAAPGLTEAFF
j_call: TRBJ1-1
v_call: TRBV5-6

cdr3_aa: CASRTLTDTQYF
j_call: TRBJ2-3
v_call: TRBV2

cdr3_aa: CASSQDRISSNQPQHF
j_call: TRBJ1-5
v_call: TRBV4-3

cdr3_aa: CSTREGGFGGYGYTF
j_call: TRBJ1-2
v_call: TRBV20-1

cdr3_aa: CASSRFNPGTEAFF
j_call: TRBJ1-1
v_call: TRBV27

cdr3_aa: CASRGTSGGTDTQYF
j_call: TRBJ2-3
v_call: TRBV18

cdr3_aa: CSALTDRPANEQFF
j_call: TRBJ2-1
v_call: TRBV20-1

cdr3_aa: CASSYGTSGGYEQFF
j_call: TRBJ2-1
v_call: TRBV6-6

cdr3_aa: CASSSNTGGSGANVLTF
j_call: TRBJ2-6
v_call: TRBV12-3/TRBV12-4

cdr3_aa: CASSQVGGTEAFF
j_call: TRBJ1-1
v_call: TRBV4-1

cdr3_aa: CASSFVGLAGQETQYF
j_call: TRBJ2-5
v_call: TRBV28

cdr3_aa: CASSFGTSTDTQYF
j_call: TRBJ2-3
v_call: TRBV5-6

cdr3_aa: CSARAGLVMETQYF
j_call: TRBJ2-5
v_call: TRBV20-1

cdr3_aa: CASSMGTALMNTEAFF
j_call: TRBJ1-1
v_call: TRBV19

cdr3_aa: CSVEVGAVDTQYF
j_call: TRBJ2-3
v_call: TRBV29-1

cdr3_aa: CASSSSSGAFNEQFF
j_call: TRBJ2-1
v_call: TRBV7-9

cdr3_aa: CSARPSSYYEQYF
j_call: TRBJ2-7
v_call: TRBV20-1

cdr3_aa: CSAKWGNEQFF
j_call: TRBJ2-1
v_call: TRBV20-1

cdr3_aa: CASSQSFPTATNEKLFF
j_call: TRBJ1-4
v_call: TRBV4-1